The 14 T cell receptor beta chains reported below all come from one sample, sequenced in a study of blood T cell repertoires in COVID-19. TCRdb's table, derived via immunoSEQ multiplex PCR, lists solely in-frame clones and lacks some. In the table there are 200,000 to 250,000 clones, 84% of which are singletons. Sequenced material: PBMCs or T cells enriched from blood (not recorded which). These receptors all stem from a woman aged 35 to 49 who had recovered from COVID-19.

The V and J genes are TRBV30 and TRBJ1-6; maybe TRBD1 (6 bases). Trimming pared 3 bases from V and 10 bases from J, leaving 19 bases between. This CDR3 region has 15 residues. Per germline, CDR1 GTSNPN and CDR2 SVGIG (reference sequence). CDR3 nucleotides: TGTGCCTGGAGCGTCAGAGGGGGGGGCTGGTCACCCCTCCACTTT. Protein sequence: CAWSVRGGGWSPLHF.

The rearrangement joins TRBV11-2 to TRBJ2-5; 11 bases match TRBD1. Germline CDR1 is SGHAT and CDR2 is FQNNGV. This CDR3 region has 16 residues. Losses at the gene ends were 1 base for V and 4 bases for J; bases not matched to a gene: 5. CDR3 in DNA: TGTGCCAGCAGCTTAGGGCAAGGGACAGGGGGAGAGACCCAGTACTTC. The encoded protein is CASSLGQGTGGETQYF.

The count of this clone is one. This rearrangement joins TRBV4-3 to TRBJ1-6, with D maybe TRBD1 (6 bases). V gave up 0 bases and J gave up 0 bases, with 9 bases separating them. CDR1 is LGHNA, CDR2 YSLEER, per germline. There are 17 residues in the CDR3. As DNA, the CDR3 is TGCGCCAGCAGCCAAGATAGGGGGAGCTCCTATAATTCACCCCTCCACTTT. It encodes CASSQDRGSSYNSPLHF.

This clone appeared a single time. The chain links TRBV30 to TRBJ2-7; the D gene is possibly TRBD1 (6 bases). Germline assignment: CDR1 GTSNPN and CDR2 SVGIG (reference sequence). CDR3 length: 12 amino acids. V dropped 2 bases and J dropped 1 base, with 6 bases sitting between them. In DNA, the CDR3 is TGTGCCTGGAGTACAGGGTCCTACGAGCAGTACTTC. Amino acids: CAWSTGSYEQYF.

The chain combines TRBV23-1 with TRBJ1-2; D might be TRBD1 (6 bases). TRBV23-1 is an open reading frame whose function is uncertain. V was clipped by 4 bases and J by 4 bases, with 16 bases between them. The CDR3 is 15 residues long. The chain's CDR3 is CASSRHAGASYGYTF. CDR3 DNA: TGCGCCAGCAGTCGCCATGCGGGGGCCTCCTATGGCTACACCTTC.

The V and J genes are TRBV11-2 and TRBJ2-2; the D is unclear. V shed 4 bases and J shed 1 base, with 7 bases lying between them. Germline CDR1 is SGHAT and CDR2 is FQNNGV. This CDR3 comprises 14 residues. For the CDR3, the DNA is TGTGCCAGCAGCTCCCTCCTGAACACCGGGGAGCTGTTTTTT. It specifies CASSSLLNTGELFF.

V gene TRBV24-1 combines with J gene TRBJ2-7; 8 bases are shared with TRBD2. Trimming at V came to 5 bases and at J to 0 bases, leaving 2 bases not matched to a gene. From germline, CDR1 is KGHDR and CDR2 SFDVKD. This CDR3 region has 14 residues. CDR3: CATSAGGGSYEQYF. The CDR3 DNA reads TGTGCCACCAGTGCGGGGGGGGGCTCCTACGAGCAGTACTTC.

The CDR3 DNA follows: TGTGCCAGCAGGGAGCGGACAGGGAGGGAGTACGAGCAGTACTTC. It is translated as CASRERTGREYEQYF. The chain combines TRBV14 with TRBJ2-7, with D maybe TRBD1 (8 bases). The CDR3 totals 15 residues. Germline loops: CDR1 SGHDN, CDR2 FVKESK. The V gene lost 6 bases and the J gene lost 4 bases, with 19 bases spanning the gap.

Written as DNA, the CDR3 is TGTGCCAGCTCACCCGGGACAGATGAAAAACTGTTTTTT. As protein: CASSPGTDEKLFF. The rearrangement uses TRBV18 and TRBJ1-4; 7 positions match TRBD1. The CDR3 consists of 13 residues. After removal of 3 bases from V and 6 bases from J, the junction contained 1 base not matched to a gene. Germline V gene data show CDR1 as KGHSH and CDR2 as LQKENI.

The chain recombines TRBV27 with TRBJ1-1; TRBD1 matches 10 bases. V lost 3 bases and J lost 6; bases outside the gene matches: 1. The CDR3 has 13 amino acids. Germline V lookup: CDR1 MNHEY, CDR2 SMNVEV (reference sequence). The CDR3 spells CASSLGQGSEAFF. DNA of the CDR3: TGTGCCAGCAGTTTGGGACAGGGGTCTGAAGCTTTCTTT.

This clone has a handful of counts. The J gene is TRBJ2-1, the V gene TRBV18; 8 nucleotides align to TRBD1. CDR1 KGHSH and CDR2 LQKENI come from the germline V gene. Trimming removed 1 base from V and 1 base from J; junction bases left unmatched: 9. This CDR3 has 18 residues. This CDR3 reads CASSPQSDRGDSYNEQFF. The CDR3 DNA follows: TGTGCCAGCTCACCACAATCAGACAGGGGCGATTCCTACAATGAGCAGTTCTTC. Supplemented by reference TRBV18 and TRBJ2-1, the full variable domain reads NAGVMQNPRHLVRRRGQEARLRCSPMKGHSHVYWYRQLPEEGLKFMVYLQKENIIDESGMPKERFSAEFPKEGPSILRIQQVVRGDSAAYFCASSPQSDRGDSYNEQFFGPGTRLTVL.

The J gene is TRBJ1-1, the V gene TRBV7-2, with a weak D call TRBD1 (5 bases). The CDR3 totals 16 residues. Trimming pared 4 bases from V and 0 bases from J, leaving 15 bases between. In germline, CDR1 is SGHTA, CDR2 FQGNSA. The CDR3 coding sequence is TGTGCCAGCAGCTACTCACCAGGGAATCTGAACACTGAAGCTTTCTTT. Its translation is CASSYSPGNLNTEAFF.

V usage is TRBV28 and J usage is TRBJ1-6, with 8 bases matching TRBD1. V shed 3 bases and J 11 bases; nucleotides not matched to a gene: 6. The CDR3 totals 14 residues. Germline CDR1 reads MDHEN; CDR2 reads SYDVKM. In DNA, the CDR3 is TGTGCCAGCAGTTTGATGAGACAGGGGACACCCCTCCACTTT. It specifies CASSLMRQGTPLHF.

In its sample, this clone was seen a few times. The genes are TRBV12-3 or TRBV12-4 and TRBJ1-5; D unclear. There are 12 residues in the CDR3. Trimming cost V 6 bases and J 7 bases, with 10 bases left between them. CDR3 region: CASSPPRQPQHF. In nucleotides, the CDR3 is TGTGCCAGCAGCCCCCCGAGGCAGCCCCAGCATTTT.